Shown below are 16 T cell receptor beta chains from a single sample sequenced in a study of blood T cell repertoires in COVID-19. Repertoires were generated with immunoSEQ multiplex PCR, while TCRdb's copy carries only in-frame clones and drops some. Of about 260,000 clones listed, around 83% are singletons. The sequencing input was peripheral blood. The receptors derive from a woman aged 40 to 50 who had recovered from COVID-19.

This clone appeared many times. The rearrangement uses TRBV15 and TRBJ2-1; the D is unclear. This CDR3 comprises 11 residues. The germline gives CDR1 LNHNV, CDR2 YYDKDF (reference sequence). Trimming took off 5 bases at V and 7 bases at J, with 6 bases between the two ends. This chain's CDR3 is CATSPRNEQFF. CDR3 coding DNA: TGTGCCACCAGCCCCAGGAATGAGCAGTTCTTC.

The rearrangement joins TRBV2 to TRBJ2-2, with 10 nucleotides matching TRBD1. Germline assignment: CDR1 SNHLY and CDR2 FYNNEI. The CDR3 loop spans 15 amino acids. The junction had 8 bases not matched to a gene; V was cut back by 5 bases and J by 8 bases. CDR3 sequence (DNA): TGTGCCAGCAGTAGACAGGGGGCAGCTTTGGGGGAGCTGTTTTTT. Its translation: CASSRQGAALGELFF.

The chain has TRBV28 and TRBJ1-1; D is ambiguous. There are 13 residues in the CDR3. The germline V gene encodes CDR1 MDHEN and CDR2 SYDVKM. V gave up 5 bases and J gave up 4 bases, with 11 bases separating them. The CDR3, as DNA: TGTGCCAGCAGTCCCCCGCGGGTCACTGAAGCTTTCTTT. Protein product: CASSPPRVTEAFF.

Points on this clone: A read error may produce the germline difference seen at one junction end. The V and J genes are TRBV2 and TRBJ2-7; 10 positions match TRBD1. Germline-derived CDR1 and CDR2 are SNHLY and FYNNEI. This CDR3 has 12 amino acids. CDR3 protein: CASRAPGTGDNF. The CDR3 DNA is TGTGCCAGCAGAGCTCCCGGGACAGGGGACAACTTC.

The rearrangement joins TRBV18 to TRBJ2-7; unclear D gene. The length of the CDR3 is 15 residues. Trimming shortened V by 6 bases and J by 4 bases, and 19 bases separated the two germline ends. The V gene's germline CDR1 is KGHSH and CDR2 LQKENI. CDR3 bases: TGTGCCAGCTCCCCCCGGGTGGCCGGTGGGTACGAGCAGTACTTC. Translating gives CASSPRVAGGYEQYF.

V is TRBV5-1 and J is TRBJ1-4; D uncertain. Trimming stripped 2 bases from V and 3 bases from J, with 8 bases between. This CDR3 has 14 amino acids. In germline, CDR1 is SGHRS, CDR2 YFSETQ. The CDR3 here is CASSFQTPNEKLFF. The CDR3 DNA is TGCGCCAGCAGCTTTCAGACTCCTAATGAAAAACTGTTTTTT.

The genes are TRBV11-3 and TRBJ1-2; 8 bases fit TRBD1. The V and J ends lost 5 bases and 7 bases, in that order; junction bases with no gene match: 12. The CDR3 contains 15 residues. From germline, CDR1 is SGHNT and CDR2 YENEEA. CDR3 DNA: TGTGCCAGCAGCCCGGAGACAGGGGTCTATCGTGGCTACACCTTC. Its protein is CASSPETGVYRGYTF.

The V gene is TRBV5-1, the J gene TRBJ2-3; 7 bases line up with TRBD2. Germline V lookup: CDR1 SGHRS, CDR2 YFSETQ. The CDR3 length is 15 residues. J lost 5 bases, V lost 4 bases, and 10 bases had no gene match. The CDR3 DNA reads as TGCGCCAGCAGCCCGGCGGGGGTTTCGGAAGATACGCAGTATTTT. Amino acid sequence: CASSPAGVSEDTQYF.

The chain is built from TRBV3-1 (or the pseudogene TRBV3-2) and TRBJ1-1; TRBD1 is a possible D gene (5 bases). The CDR3 covers 15 residues. The germline CDR1 and CDR2 sequences are LGHDT and YNNKEL (reference sequence). The germline V and J ends were trimmed by 0 bases and 6 bases, with 14 bases remaining between them. CDR3 sequence: CASSQDRQGGAEAFF. CDR3 DNA sequence: TGTGCCAGCAGCCAAGATCGGCAGGGTGGAGCTGAAGCTTTCTTT.

The CDR3, as DNA: TGTGCCAGCAGCTTAGGCGGGACCTCCTACGAGCAGTACTTC. Translating gives CASSLGGTSYEQYF. V gene TRBV11-2 combines with J gene TRBJ2-7; perhaps TRBD2 as D (6 bases). The germline gives CDR1 SGHAT, CDR2 FQNNGV. The V end lost 1 base, the J end lost 0 bases, and 7 bases lay between the germline ends. This CDR3 comprises 14 residues. The full variable domain, its missing parts supplied by reference TRBV11-2 and TRBJ2-7, is EAGVAQSPRYKIIEKRQSVAFWCNPISGHATLYWYQQILGQGPKLLIQFQNNGVVDDSQLPKDRFSAERLKGVDSTLKIQPAKLEDSAVYLCASSLGGTSYEQYFGPGTRLTVT.

This chain connects TRBV14 to TRBJ2-1; D not resolved. CDR1 and CDR2 from the germline V gene are SGHDN and FVKESK. The V end lost 1 base, the J end lost 9 bases, and 10 bases lay between the germline ends. This CDR3 contains 13 residues. CDR3 DNA sequence: TGTGCCAGCAGCCAAGGCATGCACAGTGAGCAGTTCTTC. This sequence encodes CASSQGMHSEQFF.

The V gene is TRBV5-1, the J gene TRBJ2-7, with D perhaps matching TRBD2 (5 bases). Germline CDR1 is SGHRS and CDR2 is YFSETQ. CDR3 length equals 17 residues. Trimming took off 0 bases at V and 6 bases at J, with 22 bases between the two ends. The CDR3 here is CASSLEGRGRFVPEQYF. Here the CDR3 DNA reads TGCGCCAGCAGCTTGGAGGGTCGGGGAAGATTTGTCCCCGAGCAGTACTTC.

V usage is TRBV7-9 and J usage is TRBJ2-1; 8 bases map to TRBD1. The CDR3 loop spans 16 amino acids. V gave up 3 bases and J gave up 6 bases; unmatched junction bases: 10. Germline values: CDR1 SEHNR, CDR2 FQNEAQ (reference sequence). The CDR3, as DNA: TGTGCCAGCAGCTTCGGGACAGGCCCCTTAGGCAATGAGCAGTTCTTC. Residues: CASSFGTGPLGNEQFF.

V is TRBV20-1 and J is TRBJ1-6; TRBD1 matches at 9 bases. The CDR3 spans 15 residues. Germline-derived CDR1 and CDR2 are DFQATT and SNEGSKA (reference sequence). J gave up 5 bases and V 3 bases, and 5 bases lay outside the gene matches. The CDR3: CSASETGGNNSPLHF. The CDR3 coding sequence is TGCAGTGCTAGTGAGACAGGGGGTAATAATTCACCCCTCCACTTT.

The chain recombines TRBV20-1 with TRBJ2-6, with a possible D match to TRBD1 (5 bases). CDR3 length: 15 amino acids. Germline lookup yields CDR1 DFQATT and CDR2 SNEGSKA (reference sequence). The V end lost 3 bases, the J end lost 1 base, and 10 bases lay between the germline ends. The CDR3 DNA is TGCAGTGCTAGTACCTCAGGGTCTGGGGCCAACGTCCTGACTTTC. This translates into CSASTSGSGANVLTF.

The chain couples TRBV13 to TRBJ1-2; D is unclear. The CDR3 runs 15 residues. CDR1 PRHDT and CDR2 FYEKMQ come from the germline V gene (reference sequence). The ends were cut back, 8 bases at V and 4 bases at J, with 20 bases in the middle. CDR3 sequence reads: CASPGAGGPSYGYTF. The CDR3 nucleotides are TGTGCCAGCCCCGGAGCGGGAGGTCCGAGCTATGGCTACACCTTC. Full variable domain (missing parts from reference TRBV13 and TRBJ1-2): AAGVIQSPRHLIKEKRETATLKCYPIPRHDTVYWYQQGPGQDPQFLISFYEKMQSDKGSIPDRFSAQQFSDYHSELNMSSLELGDSALYFCASPGAGGPSYGYTFGSGTRLTVV.